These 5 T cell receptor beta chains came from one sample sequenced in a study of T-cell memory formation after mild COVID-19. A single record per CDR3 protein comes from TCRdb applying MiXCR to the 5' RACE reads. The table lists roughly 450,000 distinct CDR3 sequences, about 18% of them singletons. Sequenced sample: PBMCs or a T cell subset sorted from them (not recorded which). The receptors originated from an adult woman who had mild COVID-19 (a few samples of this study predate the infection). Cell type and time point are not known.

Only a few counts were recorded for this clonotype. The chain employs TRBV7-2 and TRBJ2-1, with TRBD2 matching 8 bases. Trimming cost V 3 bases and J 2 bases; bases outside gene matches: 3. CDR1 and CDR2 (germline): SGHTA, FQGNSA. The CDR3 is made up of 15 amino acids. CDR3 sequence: CASSFMGLAYNEQFF. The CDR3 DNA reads TGTGCCAGCAGCTTTATGGGACTAGCCTACAATGAGCAGTTCTTC.

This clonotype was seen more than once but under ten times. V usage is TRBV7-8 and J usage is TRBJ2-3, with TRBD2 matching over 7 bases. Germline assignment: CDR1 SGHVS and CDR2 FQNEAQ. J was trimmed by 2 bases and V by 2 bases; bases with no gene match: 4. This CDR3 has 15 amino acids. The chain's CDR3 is CASSLRRELTDTQYF. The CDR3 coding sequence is TGTGCCAGCAGCTTACGGCGGGAGCTCACAGATACGCAGTATTTT.

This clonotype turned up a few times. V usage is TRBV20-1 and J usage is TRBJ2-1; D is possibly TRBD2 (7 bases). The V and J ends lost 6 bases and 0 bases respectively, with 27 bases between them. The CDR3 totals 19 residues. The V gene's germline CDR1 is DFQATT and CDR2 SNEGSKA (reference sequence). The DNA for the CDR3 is TGCAGTGCACCCATGGGTCCGGGGGGCCCCTTTCTCTCCTACAATGAGCAGTTCTTC. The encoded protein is CSAPMGPGGPFLSYNEQFF.

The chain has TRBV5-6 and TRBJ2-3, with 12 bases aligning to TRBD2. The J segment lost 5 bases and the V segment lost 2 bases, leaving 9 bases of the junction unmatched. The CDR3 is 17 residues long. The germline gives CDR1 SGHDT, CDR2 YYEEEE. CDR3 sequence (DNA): TGTGCCAGCAGCTTTTGGACTAGCGGGACTAGGGGAGATACGCAGTATTTT. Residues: CASSFWTSGTRGDTQYF.

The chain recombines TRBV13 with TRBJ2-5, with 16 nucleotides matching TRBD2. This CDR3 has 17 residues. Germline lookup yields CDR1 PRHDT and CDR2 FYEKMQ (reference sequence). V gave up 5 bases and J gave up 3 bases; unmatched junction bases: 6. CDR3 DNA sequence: TGTGCCAGCAGCCCCGGGACTAGCGGGGGGGCCGAAGAGACCCAGTACTTC. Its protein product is CASSPGTSGGAEETQYF. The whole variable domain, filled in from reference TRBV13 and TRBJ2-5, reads AAGVIQSPRHLIKEKRETATLKCYPIPRHDTVYWYQQGPGQDPQFLISFYEKMQSDKGSIPDRFSAQQFSDYHSELNMSSLELGDSALYFCASSPGTSGGAEETQYFGPGTRLLVL.